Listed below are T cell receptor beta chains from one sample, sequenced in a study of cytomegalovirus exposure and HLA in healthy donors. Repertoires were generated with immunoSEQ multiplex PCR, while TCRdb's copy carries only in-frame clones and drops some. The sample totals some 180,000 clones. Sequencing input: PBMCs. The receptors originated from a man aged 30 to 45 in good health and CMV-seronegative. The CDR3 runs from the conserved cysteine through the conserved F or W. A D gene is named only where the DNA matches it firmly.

CDR3 DNA: TGTGCCAGCAGCTTGGTCGGGACTAGCGGGGTTAGCACAGATACGCAGTATTTT; CDR3 protein: CASSLVGTSGVSTDTQYF; V gene: TRBV5-1; D gene: TRBD2; J gene: TRBJ2-3
CDR3 DNA: TGCGCCAGCAGTGAGGGTCCGGGAACATCCTACGAGCAGTACTTC; CDR3 protein: CASSEGPGTSYEQYF; V gene: TRBV10-2; D gene: .; J gene: TRBJ2-7
CDR3 DNA: TGCGCCAGCAGCTTGGGAGCAGGGGGCAGCTACGAGCAGTACTTC; CDR3 protein: CASSLGAGGSYEQYF; V gene: TRBV5-1; D gene: TRBD1; J gene: TRBJ2-7
CDR3 DNA: TGCGCCAGCAGCTTGGGGAGGGACTCCTTCACAGATACGCAGTATTTT; CDR3 protein: CASSLGRDSFTDTQYF; V gene: TRBV5-1; D gene: .; J gene: TRBJ2-3
CDR3 DNA: TGTGCCAGCAGTTACTCCGGGACAGGAGTCTACGAGCAGTACTTC; CDR3 protein: CASSYSGTGVYEQYF; V gene: TRBV6-5; D gene: TRBD1; J gene: TRBJ2-7
CDR3 DNA: TGTGCCAGCAGCTTGTTGGCCTCCAGGGACTTC; CDR3 protein: CASSLLASRDF; V gene: TRBV5-8; D gene: .; J gene: TRBJ2-7
CDR3 DNA: TGCGCCAGCAGCCTCCAGGGGCCTCACACCGGGGAGCTGTTTTTT; CDR3 protein: CASSLQGPHTGELFF; V gene: TRBV5-1; D gene: .; J gene: TRBJ2-2
CDR3 DNA: TGTGCCAGCAGTTTCCGAGGGCCCCGGTACGAGCAGTACTTC; CDR3 protein: CASSFRGPRYEQYF; V gene: TRBV28; D gene: .; J gene: TRBJ2-7
CDR3 DNA: TGTGCCAGCAGTAGAGGCAGGGGCACTGAAGCTTTCTTT; CDR3 protein: CASSRGRGTEAFF; V gene: TRBV5-6; D gene: .; J gene: TRBJ1-1
CDR3 DNA: TGTGCCAGTAGTCCACCGGGACTAGCGGGGGGACTCGCGACCCAGTACTTC; CDR3 protein: CASSPPGLAGGLATQYF; V gene: TRBV19; D gene: TRBD2; J gene: TRBJ2-5
CDR3 DNA: TGCGCCAGCAGCGCCGCGGGGGGAACCACAGATACGCAGTATTTT; CDR3 protein: CASSAAGGTTDTQYF; V gene: TRBV5-1; D gene: TRBD2; J gene: TRBJ2-3
CDR3 DNA: TGCACCAGCAGCCAAGACGAGACGGAGCGGCTCCTTACACAATATACGCAGTATTTT; CDR3 protein: CTSSQDETERLLTQYTQYF; V gene: TRBV1; D gene: .; J gene: TRBJ2-3